Given below is one T cell receptor beta chain in context. In this sample, this clone turned up once. The antigen this receptor binds is unknown. No quality values exist for individual bases; no much larger clone is one base distant. The method behind the library was the immunoSEQ multiplex PCR assay. For the multiplex PCR, a mixture combining 60 forward primers for TCR Vbeta segments and 13 reverse primers for TCR Jbeta segments was used. The CDR3 region of rearranged TCR beta genes was amplified from genomic DNA by a multiplex PCR assay. Amplified TCR beta libraries were sequenced as 87-base-pair reads on the Illumina HiSeq System. On the study's bioinformatics: A later analysis tallied 75 million to 85 million unique TCR beta chains across the roughly 610 repertoires, and around 10 million of those chains were shared by two or more donors. To remove PCR and sequencing errors, raw reads were error-corrected and collapsed into unique sequences using a nearest-neighbor algorithm that merged closely related sequences. Alignment of CDR3 sequences to IMGT reference sequences was used to assign V, D and J gene segments. For a sequence to be retained, a match of at least six nucleotides to both a V gene segment and a J gene segment was required. Rearrangements were called productive when the CDR3 lacked stop codons and stayed in frame with V and J; all others were non-productive. Following IMGT convention, CDR3 was defined as the stretch from the second conserved V-encoded cysteine up to the conserved J-encoded phenylalanine. Sequences without an unambiguous match to a single V gene segment were excluded from the earlier analysis of about 600 of the donors. In an earlier analysis of about 590 of the donors, a V segment was called functional when productive rearrangements were above 56.7%, and segregating when the standard deviation between donors exceeded 5%. A statistical classification framework was built for diagnosing cytomegalovirus status from the catalog of TCR beta chain sequences. In a later analysis, TCR nucleotide sequences were compared against IMGT/GENE-DB human TR gene sequences so that V and J genes could be assigned. Using the TCRdist pipeline, a later analysis assigned CDR3 sequences along with most-parsimonious VDJ recombination scenarios. In a later analysis, each TCR beta chain was defined by its CDR3 amino acid sequence together with its V-gene family, and reads without a unique V-gene family were excluded. In a later analysis, a few hundred highly shared, low-generation-probability nucleotide sequences were removed to address suspected cross-contamination and a sequencing artifact. In a later analysis, a clonal expansion index for each public chain was calculated from normalized within-repertoire ranks of inferred template counts. In a later analysis, generation probabilities were computed with a VDJ recombination model fitted to out-of-frame rearrangements, and the resulting probabilities were checked against IGoR. Hypergeometric tests were used in a later analysis to score TCR-TCR, TCR-HLA and TCR-CMV co-occurrence, with a repertoire-size bias correction applied to the TCR pairs. In a later analysis, false discovery rates were estimated by permuting HLA or CMV assignments 20 times. In a later analysis, co-occurring TCRs were grouped with DBSCAN, and TCRdist sequence similarity was added when clustering was performed within HLA-allele-positive subsets. Repertoires with fewer than 30,000 or more than 120,000 public chains were left out of co-occurrence clustering, as were four to six repertoires with anomalous nucleotide sharing. TCRdb provides this immuneACCESS table in a form limited to in-frame rearrangements. Some clones are lacking; in checked studies, under half of them reflect an unresolved V gene, and why the rest are absent is not known. V and J calls and clone size are copied from that table; D and trimming were computed from the DNA. The sample table records fewer than 200,000 clones; more than 75% of these occur just once. Approximately 0.23% of the sample belongs to the ten largest clones.

Trimming at the junction amounts to 2 bases on V and 6 bases on J, and the germline ends lie 17 bases apart. Sequences MNHEY (CDR1) and SVGAGI (CDR2) are obtained from the germline V gene. The CDR3 spans 15 residues, from the cysteine through the phenylalanine. The kept DNA is CDR3 alone, 45 bases in frame from the first base. The data were taken from a study of cytomegalovirus exposure and HLA in healthy donors (dated by TCRdb to 2016 to 2017). Turning to the overall study: According to an earlier analysis of 587 of the donors, some 180 million T cells yielded some 110 million unique TCR beta sequences and less than 300 Gb of sequence data. To predict cytomegalovirus infection status, the study combined high-throughput TCR immunosequencing, statistical association of individual TCRs with disease status, and machine learning. All discovery cohort repertoires had been generated on a single sequencing platform. Using immunosequencing, the study profiled T cell repertoires from fewer than 850 subjects and related those repertoires to cytomegalovirus serostatus. The number of typed donors differed by locus: about 620-630 for A, B, C, DRB1 and DQB1; 522 for DQA1; 606 for DPA1; and 400 to 480 for DPB1. In addition to the first cohort of approximately 650 subjects, a separate validation cohort of approximately 110 different subjects was used. An earlier analysis of 450 to 750 of the donors used high-throughput TCR beta sequencing to judge whether each TCR beta V gene segment behaved as functional or pseudogenic. Donor age, sex, ethnicity and CMV serostatus were compiled together with the repertoire data. A later genetic analysis took genome-wide SNP genotypes for about 60% of the roughly 670 donors and used that subset as a discovery cohort. The study was designed to test whether signatures of past pathogen exposure could be identified by cataloging public T cell receptors. Rather than using new phenotypic data, the later analysis identified candidate immune exposures from TCR beta sequences and from how often those sequences occurred across donors. About five DR-DQ haplotypes were handled as single units for association and clustering, since linkage in the cohort was strong. Roughly 290 gigabases of sequencing data and approximately 92 million unique TCR sequences made up an early release that covered some 640 HLA-typed donors. To study patterns of TCR occurrence, a later analysis re-analyzed previously published TCR beta repertoires from 600 to 750 donors and added high-resolution HLA genotyping. Among the approximately 400 genotyped donors, about 83% belonged to the genetic ancestry cluster associated with self-reported Caucasian donors. HLA typing included class I and class II loci at four-digit resolution. Among roughly 400 genotyped donors of the cohort, an average of approximately 220,000 unique TCR beta nucleotide sequences was sequenced per donor, of which 15% to 20% were non-productive.

In total, roughly 670 healthy bone marrow donors made up the cohort. Cohort members were all nominally healthy when sampled, although unrecorded immune exposures were likely present. The donor was CMV seronegative and was included in the group of several hundred seronegative cohort members. A peripheral blood sample was collected from each donor, and TCR beta sequencing was performed on peripheral blood mononuclear cells. Genomic DNA extraction from the blood cell samples was performed with the Qiagen DNeasy Blood Extraction Kit. Summary of the overall study and its limitations: Sequencing depth was assumed to be roughly uniform across donors in the presence/absence analyses, though that assumption may not hold. According to a later analysis, TCR association rates differed among HLA loci, with DRB1 alleles showing the most associated TCRs and HLA-C alleles showing the fewest. A further reported finding was that TCR beta sequences accurately predicted the HLA-A and HLA-B alleles for most subjects in the first cohort. Because counts were too low, seventeen rarely observed V segments, including chromosome 9 orphons, were excluded from the earlier analysis of a few hundred of the donors. According to a later analysis, parvovirus B19, influenza, CMV and Epstein-Barr virus appeared linked to several top co-occurrence clusters. When HLA alleles, especially DR and DQ, strongly co-occurred, attributing TCR associations to individual alleles was difficult. In both the original and validation cohorts, the classifier was reported to diagnose cytomegalovirus status with high specificity and sensitivity. The only immune exposure information available for the cohort was CMV serostatus. In an earlier analysis of a few hundred of the donors, most TCR beta V segments were observed in productive rearrangements about 87% or about 30% of the time, broadly matching IMGT annotations. An association between a missense DCLRE1C variant and V-gene and J-gene trimming of TCR beta chains was found in a later genetic analysis and replicated in an independent cohort. Only TCR beta chains were sequenced in this cohort, and the absence of alpha or paired-chain data limited detectable features. The sequencing pipeline was judged likely to have produced a cluster of highly shared sequence variants as a technical artifact. Compared with the 666-donor mean, donors in an Asian-associated ancestry cluster had fewer N-insertions in productive TCRs, according to a later genetic analysis. A later analysis found that most CMV-associated TCR beta chains appeared HLA-restricted, with HLA associations seemingly driven largely by CMV exposure. In vitro tests confirmed that a few of the cytomegalovirus-associated TCR beta chains recognize cytomegalovirus antigens. The 87-base-pair reads could not distinguish some IMGT-functional V segments, including TRBV6-2 and TRBV6-3, so those segments were excluded. While some public TCRs were present in many individuals, most TCR sequences turned up only very rarely across donors. The study listed approximately 160 TCR beta chains as associated with cytomegalovirus. HLA typing was unavailable for some donors at each locus, so association tests used only the typed subset. Compared with equally common non-associated chains, HLA-associated TCR beta chains in a later analysis were more clonally expanded and had lower generation probabilities. In a later analysis, some 17,000 TCR beta sequences were associated with specific HLA alleles at a false discovery rate of 0.05. The authors suggested that the approach could potentially be extended to other disease states and immunological phenotypes. Correlated functional status among segregating V segments might reflect linkage disequilibrium, but an unknown experimental factor could not be ruled out.

The chain couples TRBV6-5 to TRBJ2-7; the D gene is perhaps TRBD2, on 5 matching bases. The sequenced material came from PBMCs. This receptor was identified in a girl under three years old in good health and CMV-seronegative. CDR3 reads: CASSYGRAGLSEQYF. The DNA is as follows: TGTGCCAGCAGTTACGGGCGGGCGGGCCTCTCCGAGCAGTACTTC.